The rows below give T cell receptor beta chains drawn from one sample of a study of T cell changes during pregnancy in multiple sclerosis. The table came from immunoSEQ multiplex PCR; TCRdb's copy has only in-frame clones and leaves some out. The repertoire holds 45,000 to 50,000 clones, with roughly nine tenths as singletons. The sample in question was CD4+ T cells from peripheral blood mononuclear cells, obtained in the second trimester of pregnancy. The receptors shown here come from a female donor in good health, enrolled as a control in a pregnancy study. Both conserved end residues are part of each CDR3.

TRBV7-2	TRBJ2-7	CASSPGLAETYEQYF
TRBV5-6	TRBJ2-4	CASSGTGHPIQYF
TRBV4-3	TRBJ2-3	CASSQGGRGAGTDTQYF
TRBV19	TRBJ2-5	CASSILAGAQETQYF
TRBV5-1	TRBJ2-3	CASSLGGLAGAITDTQYF
TRBV7-2	TRBJ1-1	CASRPTRGYTEAFF
TRBV6-5	TRBJ2-1	CASSYGLLGGNEQFF
TRBV9	TRBJ2-5	CASSPPGGGRETQYF
TRBV4-2	TRBJ1-4	CASSLRDRDNEKLFF
TRBV27	TRBJ1-5	CASSLGRRSNQPQHF
TRBV4-1	TRBJ2-2	CASSQGGSGGPNTGELFF
TRBV9	TRBJ1-2	CASSTGTNYGYTF
TRBV7-3	TRBJ2-3	CASSFSGPNTDTQYF
TRBV27	TRBJ1-5	CASSPGDTISNQPQHF
TRBV9	TRBJ1-2	CASSTLDNYGYTF
TRBV4-2	TRBJ1-1	CASSQGATEAFF